This T cell receptor beta chain was recovered during a study of shared clonotypes between healthy human individuals. This table comes from immunoSEQ multiplex PCR, and its TCRdb copy is limited to in-frame clones, with some not included. In the table there are millions of clones, 85% to 95% of which are singletons. The germline V gene has CDR1 KGHSH and CDR2 LQKENI. With 0 bases removed from V and 3 bases from J, the gap between germline ends came to 5 bases. This CDR3 is 13 amino acids long. It was CD45RO-negative cells, positively selected for CCR7, that made up naive CD8 cells, with terminally differentiated effector memory CD45RA+ cells excluded.

The receptor was isolated from a man aged 18-30 years in good health. The sequencing input was naive CD8+ T cells sorted from blood. The chain recombines TRBV18 with TRBJ2-5, with D uncertain. The CDR3 reads CASSPPLKETQYF. The CDR3 coding sequence is TGTGCCAGCTCACCACCTTTGAAAGAGACCCAGTACTTC.